The 8 T cell receptor beta chains below were found in one sample sequenced in a study of PD-L1 blockade in urothelial cancer. Documented time point: peripheral blood 6 weeks after treatment start. The assay was immunoSEQ multiplex PCR, and TCRdb's table has in-frame clones only and misses some. Among around 110,000 clones listed, approximately 90% were seen once. Sequencing was performed on PBMCs, taken around atezolizumab (anti-PD-L1) treatment. Source of these receptors: a man aged 55 to 70 with urothelial cancer.

J is TRBJ2-5 and V is TRBV5-4, with TRBD2 matching over 7 bases. The length of the CDR3 is 14 residues. Germline V gene lookup returns CDR1 SGHNT and CDR2 YYREEE (reference sequence). Trimming at V came to 0 bases and at J to 4 bases, leaving 3 bases not matched to a gene. The CDR3 protein is CASSLVSGGETQYF. CDR3 nucleotide sequence: TGTGCCAGCAGCTTGGTGTCGGGGGGAGAGACCCAGTACTTC. Combining the CDR3 with reference TRBV5-4 and TRBJ2-5 gives the whole variable domain ETGVTQSPTHLIKTRGQQVTLRCSSQSGHNTVSWYQQALGQGPQFIFQYYREEENGRGNFPPRFSGLQFPNYSSELNVNALELDDSALYLCASSLVSGGETQYFGPGTRLLVL.

The chain recombines TRBV5-1 with TRBJ1-1, with D tentatively TRBD1 (6 bases). Per the germline V gene, CDR1 is SGHRS and CDR2 is YFSETQ. Deletions cut 2 bases from V and 4 bases from J, with 12 bases between. This CDR3 is built from 14 residues. As DNA, the CDR3 is TGCGCCAGCAGCTTACAGGGTTTCAGCACTGAAGCTTTCTTT. Its translation: CASSLQGFSTEAFF.

The V and J genes are TRBV12-5 and TRBJ2-7; D possibly corresponds to TRBD1 (5 bases). Looked up from germline, CDR1 is LGHNT and CDR2 is FRNRAP. V was cut by 5 bases and J by 6 bases, with 17 bases left in between. The CDR3 has 14 amino acids. CDR3: CASGARAGRSEQYF. CDR3 nucleotides: TGTGCTAGTGGTGCTAGGGCAGGGCGAAGCGAGCAGTACTTC.

This clone has only one observation. V and J are TRBV6-5 and TRBJ1-4, with D possibly TRBD1 on 6 matching bases. The CDR3 is 13 residues long. Germline loops: CDR1 MNHEY, CDR2 SVGAGI. With 6 bases removed from V and 6 bases from J, the gap between germline ends came to 11 bases. The CDR3, as DNA: TGTGCCAGCAGCTTCAACAGGGATGAAAAACTGTTTTTT. Protein: CASSFNRDEKLFF.

The CDR3 DNA reads TGTGCCACCTCTACCGTAACCCAGTACTTC. Its translation: CATSTVTQYF. The chain employs TRBV28 and TRBJ2-5; no clear D gene. Germline V lookup: CDR1 MDHEN, CDR2 SYDVKM. This CDR3 region has 10 residues. V was trimmed by 10 bases and J by 8 bases, leaving 11 bases between them.

The chain combines TRBV5-4 with TRBJ2-5; D gene unclear. This CDR3 is built from 13 residues. V lost 0 bases and J lost 6, with 9 bases in between. CDR1 SGHNT and CDR2 YYREEE come from the germline V gene (reference sequence). DNA for the CDR3: TGTGCCAGCAGCTTGGAGGCGGAGAAGACCCAGTACTTC. This codes for CASSLEAEKTQYF.

This clone has just one count. This sequence joins TRBV9 and TRBJ1-4; 10 nucleotides align to TRBD1. Unmatched junction bases numbered 3, after V lost 2 bases and J lost 8 bases. From germline, CDR1 is SGDLS and CDR2 YYNGEE. This CDR3 spans 14 amino acids. Here the CDR3 reads CASSVAGQGEKLFF. The DNA of the CDR3 is TGTGCCAGCAGCGTCGCGGGACAGGGGGAAAAACTGTTTTTT.

This chain uses TRBV2 with TRBJ2-5, with 12 positions matching TRBD2. Unmatched junction bases numbered 7, after V lost 6 bases and J lost 5 bases. Germline V gene lookup returns CDR1 SNHLY and CDR2 FYNNEI. This CDR3 region has 15 residues. CDR3 protein: CASSLTSGSSETQYF. The CDR3 region has the DNA TGTGCCAGCAGCCTGACTAGCGGGAGCTCGGAGACCCAGTACTTC.